This TCR beta chain was sequenced for a study of T cells in Graves' hyperthyroidism and ophthalmopathy. TCR beta CDR3 regions were amplified from RNA transcripts. A first-round RT-PCR of the TCR CDR3 used the HTBI primer set. TCRdb passed the multiplex PCR reads through MiXCR, listing each CDR3 protein once. The data contain under 450,000 distinct CDR3 sequences, around a sixth of them singletons. There are many counts of this clonotype. Its antigen is undetermined. Study-level results: Ophthalmopathy was told apart from stable hyperthyroidism by a 13 V-J model.

The germline gives CDR1 MNHNY, CDR2 SVGAGI (reference sequence). The CDR3 spans 13 residues. V was clipped by 2 bases and J by 1 base, with 5 bases between them. The hyperthyroidism patients had all been newly diagnosed, and their disease duration was under 2 months. Their ages ranged from 18 to 65 years. The gene calls are TRBV6-6 and TRBJ1-1; D uncertain. This TCR was recovered from a woman between 18 and 29 years old with Graves' hyperthyroidism. Input material: blood. Here the CDR3 DNA reads TGTGCCAGCAGTTACCTGGAGAACACTGAAGCTTTCTTT. Protein: CASSYLENTEAFF.